A selection of T cell receptor beta chains follows, all from one sample in a study of blood T cell repertoires in COVID-19. Using immunoSEQ multiplex PCR, the repertoire was profiled, and TCRdb retains in-frame clones only, with some absent. The table records hundreds of thousands of clones, approximately 84% of them present only once. Input material: peripheral blood. The receptors shown here come from a man older than 75 with acute or convalescent COVID-19. CDR3s include the opening cysteine and the closing phenylalanine or tryptophan. Each record gives: J gene, clone size, V gene, CDR3 length, D gene, CDR3 protein, CDR3 DNA. D genes are given only for firm matches. Clone size appears in some rows only: once, few, many, or a class for an expanded clone.

TRBJ1-2 - TRBV7-9 13 - CASSWTGLYGYTF TGTGCCAGCAGCTGGACTGGACTTTATGGCTACACCTTC
TRBJ2-1 - TRBV5-1 18 TRBD2 CASSLLASSGSGLGEQFF TGCGCCAGCAGCTTGCTCGCCTCCAGCGGGAGTGGGTTGGGTGAGCAGTTCTTC
TRBJ2-2 - TRBV24-1 16 TRBD1 CATSDPTGSYTGELFF TGTGCCACCAGTGACCCGACAGGGAGCTACACCGGGGAGCTGTTTTTT
TRBJ2-5 - TRBV6-5 14 - CASIKTGIQETQYF TGTGCCAGCATTAAGACAGGTATACAAGAGACCCAGTACTTC
TRBJ1-2 - TRBV4-2 17 TRBD1 CASSQERNRGTNYGYTF TGTGCCAGCAGCCAAGAAAGGAACAGGGGGACTAACTATGGCTACACCTTC
TRBJ2-7 - TRBV6-5 13 TRBD2 CASGGGAPGKQYF TGTGCCAGCGGGGGAGGGGCCCCTGGGAAGCAGTACTTC
TRBJ1-2 - TRBV28 12 - CASSSRGHGYTF TGTGCCAGCAGTTCCAGGGGTCATGGCTACACCTTC
TRBJ1-2 - TRBV5-1 15 TRBD1 CASSLNRGLNYGYTF TGCGCCAGCAGCTTAAACAGGGGGCTGAACTATGGCTACACCTTC
TRBJ2-1 few TRBV19 14 - CASSIHRGSNEQFF TGTGCCAGTAGTATACATCGGGGTTCCAATGAGCAGTTCTTC
TRBJ2-7 - TRBV28 15 - CASISRQGLSYEQYF TGTGCCAGCATCTCTCGGCAGGGATTATCCTACGAGCAGTACTTC
TRBJ1-5 - TRBV6-2/TRBV6-3 16 TRBD1 CASSSGRQGYNQPQHF TGTGCCAGCAGCTCGGGAAGACAGGGATACAATCAGCCCCAGCATTTT
TRBJ1-6 once TRBV7-2 15 - CASSLTAGARSPLHF TGTGCCAGCAGCTTAACGGCGGGGGCGCGGTCACCCCTCCACTTT
TRBJ2-7 - TRBV9 15 - CASSPQGIGDYEQYF TGTGCCAGCAGCCCACAGGGAATCGGGGACTACGAGCAGTACTTC
TRBJ1-2 - TRBV5-1 15 - CASSLAGAGDYGYTF TGCGCCAGCAGCTTGGCCGGTGCAGGGGACTATGGCTACACCTTC
TRBJ2-3 - TRBV12-3/TRBV12-4 13 TRBD1 CASNLGQGRTQYF TGTGCCAGCAACCTCGGACAGGGTCGGACGCAGTATTTT
TRBJ1-5 once TRBV7-2 15 - CASSLAGRVNQPQHF TGTGCCAGCAGCTTAGCCGGCAGGGTGAATCAGCCCCAGCATTTT
TRBJ1-2 once TRBV11-2 12 TRBD1 CASNGQGSGYTF TGTGCCAGCAACGGACAGGGGAGTGGCTACACCTTC
TRBJ2-3 once TRBV2 11 - CAIAGLDTQYF TGTGCCATTGCGGGCTTGGATACGCAGTATTTT
TRBJ2-5 - TRBV7-2 13 TRBD2 CASSWEGKETQYF TGTGCCAGCAGCTGGGAGGGTAAAGAGACCCAGTACTTC
TRBJ2-1 - TRBV24-1 13 - CATSESGDNEQFF TGTGCCACCAGTGAGTCAGGGGACAATGAGCAGTTCTTC
TRBJ2-7 - TRBV2 14 TRBD1 CASSPGTGSYEQYF TGTGCCAGCAGCCCCGGGACAGGAAGCTACGAGCAGTACTTC
TRBJ2-1 once TRBV5-4 16 TRBD2 CASKGAGGPQDNEQFF TGTGCCAGCAAAGGGGCGGGAGGCCCCCAGGACAATGAGCAGTTCTTC
TRBJ2-5 - TRBV11-2 15 - CASSLPGVEGETQYF TGTGCCAGCAGCTTACCGGGAGTGGAAGGAGAGACCCAGTACTTC
TRBJ2-7 - TRBV11-2 15 TRBD1 CASSLAGTVTYEQYF TGTGCCAGCAGCTTAGCAGGGACAGTCACCTACGAGCAGTACTTC
TRBJ2-7 - TRBV11-3 16 - CASSYLTARPSYEQYF TGTGCCAGCAGTTACCTCACCGCCAGGCCCTCCTACGAGCAGTACTTC
TRBJ2-7 once TRBV7-9 18 - CASSPISLVRQPSYEQYF TGTGCCAGCAGCCCTATCTCTCTAGTGAGACAGCCCTCCTACGAGCAGTACTTC
TRBJ1-5 few TRBV3-1/TRBV3-2 13 - CASSGQFNQPQHF TGTGCCAGCAGTGGACAGTTCAATCAGCCCCAGCATTTT
TRBJ1-5 - TRBV6-6 14 - CASRIQGSNQPQHF TGTGCCAGCAGAATACAGGGTAGCAATCAGCCCCAGCATTTT
TRBJ2-1 - TRBV20-1 11 - CSATRGNEQFF TGCAGTGCGACGCGCGGCAATGAGCAGTTCTTC
TRBJ1-1 - TRBV11-1 13 - CASSFSMNTEAFF TGTGCCAGCAGCTTTTCCATGAACACTGAAGCTTTCTTT
TRBJ2-1 - TRBV10-1 15 TRBD2 CASSELAGGPDEQFF TGCGCCAGCAGTGAGTTAGCGGGAGGGCCCGATGAGCAGTTCTTC
TRBJ2-1 - TRBV5-6 15 TRBD2 CASRPSGRAANEQFF TGTGCCAGCAGACCGAGCGGGAGGGCCGCCAATGAGCAGTTCTTC
TRBJ1-3 - TRBV18 16 TRBD1 CASSPPGQSSGNTIYF TGTGCCAGCTCACCCCCGGGACAGAGCTCTGGAAACACCATATATTTT
TRBJ2-1 - TRBV7-2 14 - CASSLTKTGTEQFF TGTGCCAGCAGCTTAACGAAGACCGGGACAGAGCAGTTCTTC
TRBJ2-7 - TRBV6-2/TRBV6-3 11 - CASSRGGEQYF TGTGCCAGCAGTAGGGGCGGCGAGCAGTACTTC
TRBJ2-1 - TRBV5-1 14 - CASSLESSLNEQFF TGCGCCAGCAGCTTGGAGTCAAGCCTCAATGAGCAGTTCTTC
TRBJ2-1 - TRBV7-9 16 TRBD2 CASRPRLAGGDNEQFF TGTGCCAGCAGGCCTCGACTAGCGGGAGGGGACAATGAGCAGTTCTTC
TRBJ2-7 - TRBV5-1 14 - CASSLSDSWYEQYF TGCGCCAGCAGCTTGTCCGACAGCTGGTACGAGCAGTACTTC
TRBJ2-5 once TRBV3-1/TRBV3-2 12 - CASSLLGETQYF TGTGCCAGCAGCCTCCTAGGTGAGACCCAGTACTTC
TRBJ2-5 - TRBV28 15 TRBD1 CASSLFRDRRETQYF TGTGCCAGCAGTTTATTCAGGGACAGGCGGGAGACCCAGTACTTC
TRBJ1-3 - TRBV19 16 - CASSMSGGHSGNTIYF TGTGCCAGTAGTATGTCGGGGGGCCACTCTGGAAACACCATATATTTT
TRBJ2-4 - TRBV9 16 TRBD1 CASSPPGQGPKNIQYF TGTGCCAGCAGCCCGCCGGGACAGGGTCCCAAAAACATTCAGTACTTC
TRBJ1-2 - TRBV12-3/TRBV12-4 11 - CASSSYRVYTF TGTGCCAGCAGTAGCTACAGGGTCTACACCTTC
TRBJ1-1 - TRBV12-5 16 - CASGLEVMPGGTEAFF TGTGCTAGTGGTTTGGAAGTGATGCCCGGAGGGACTGAAGCTTTCTTT
TRBJ2-1 - TRBV3-1/TRBV3-2 15 - CASSHLDYSGREQFF TGTGCCAGCAGCCACCTGGACTACTCGGGACGTGAGCAGTTCTTC